In its sample, the clone carrying this TCR beta chain was seen many times. The antigen is not known. This entry comes from a study of T-cell reconstitution after alpha-beta-depleted transplantation in children. Study-level findings and limits: Once a year had passed after transplant, T-cell counts and diversity came mostly from newly produced T cells. At around two months after transplant, the alpha-beta T cells were reportedly derived from several hundred expanded clones that came from non-depleted graft cells. It was surviving recipient T cells and thymic progenitors that gave some patients high TCRbeta diversity at day 60.

Germline CDR1 and CDR2: SGHRS and YFSETQ. This CDR3 is 14 amino acids long. The V segment lost 3 bases and the J segment 4 bases; nucleotides outside the gene matches: 6. Unique molecular identifiers tagged the TCRbeta library. TCRdb called the PCR reads again in MiXCR, with one record for every CDR3 protein. This table holds some 600,000 distinct CDR3 sequences, 13% found once. V and J are TRBV5-1 and TRBJ2-7, with 8 bases matching TRBD1. The sample was PBMCs, mostly from graft donor cells, taken 360 days after TCRalphabeta/CD19-depleted stem cell transplant. The TCR sequence derives from a male patient aged 10-17 years who had a stem cell transplant for acute myeloid leukemia, so the T cells may come from the graft donor. Written as DNA, the CDR3 is TGCGCCAGCAGCTCCCGGGACAGGTTATACGAGCAGTACTTC. This codes for CASSSRDRLYEQYF.